In this sample, the clone carrying this TCR beta chain turned up a few times. The antigen is unknown. The library targeted TCRbeta and was prepared with unique molecular identifiers. TCRdb reanalysed the PCR reads using MiXCR and keeps one entry per CDR3 protein. The sample lists approximately 800,000 distinct CDR3 sequences; 16% were seen once. The data were taken from a study of T-cell reconstitution after alpha-beta-depleted transplantation in children. Whole-study findings and limits: Elevated TCRbeta diversity at day 60 was traced, in some patients, to surviving recipient T cells and thymic progenitors. Reports say that about two months after transplant, the alpha-beta T cells came out of several hundred graft clones that had expanded.

The V and J ends lost 0 bases and 1 base respectively, with 10 bases between them. CDR3 length equals 15 residues. Per the germline V gene, CDR1 is SGHRS and CDR2 is YFSETQ. Sequencing used PBMCs, mostly from graft donor cells, obtained 360 days after TCRalphabeta/CD19-depleted stem cell transplant. The chain joins TRBV5-1 to TRBJ1-2; D is unclear. The receptor was isolated from a male patient under 18 who had a stem cell transplant for acute lymphoblastic leukemia, so the T cells may come from the graft donor. CDR3 region: CASSLEASRNYGYTF. In nucleotides, the CDR3 is TGCGCCAGCAGCTTGGAGGCCTCCCGTAACTATGGCTACACCTTC.